A selection of T cell receptor beta chains follows, all from one sample in a study. TCRdb re-called the 5' RACE reads through MiXCR, storing one row per CDR3 protein. The sample consists of approximately 11,000 distinct CDR3 sequences, around a quarter of them appearing once. The sequenced sample was Tregs sorted from a lymph node. The receptors come from a female donor with breast cancer. Both conserved end residues are part of each CDR3. A D gene is named only where the DNA matches it firmly. Size tells how often a clone was seen (once, few, many) or the class of an expanded clone, and some rows leave it out.

j_gene	v_gene	abundance	d_gene	CDR3nt	CDR3aa
TRBJ2-1	TRBV24-1	-	-	TGTGCCACCAGTGAGTCCGGGACCAGCGGATACAATGAGCAGCTCTTC	CATSESGTSGYNEQLF
TRBJ1-1	TRBV5-1	-	-	TGCGCCAGCAGCTTAGGGTTAGATAGGTTCAACACTGAAGCTTTCTTT	CASSLGLDRFNTEAFF
TRBJ1-2	TRBV19	-	-	TGTGCCAGTAGTATGACAGGAACCAATGGCTACACCTTC	CASSMTGTNGYTF
TRBJ2-5	TRBV7-7	-	-	TGTGCTAGCAGCTCGGGACCCGATGAGACCCAGTACTTC	CASSSGPDETQYF
TRBJ2-1	TRBV9	medium-sized	-	TGTGCCAGCAGCGCTACCTCGGGATACAATGAGCAGTTCTTC	CASSATSGYNEQFF
TRBJ1-6	TRBV20-1	many	-	TGCAGTGCTAGAGCGGGGTTGATGAATTCACCCCTCCACTTT	CSARAGLMNSPLHF
TRBJ2-7	TRBV7-3	-	TRBD1	TGTGCCAGCAGCTCACCCCCCGACAGGGCTTGGACCCACGAGCAGTACTTC	CASSSPPDRAWTHEQYF
TRBJ2-3	TRBV4-1	-	TRBD2	TGCGCCAGCAGCCAAGTTGGGACTAGCAGCACAGATACGCAGTATTTT	CASSQVGTSSTDTQYF
TRBJ1-2	TRBV6-1	medium-sized	-	TGTGCCAGCAGTGACGGGGGCTGGGTACGAGGCTACACCTTC	CASSDGGWVRGYTF
TRBJ2-7	TRBV20-1	once	TRBD2	TGCAGTGCTAGAGAGGCGATAGCGGGGGAATCCTACGAGCAGTACTTC	CSAREAIAGESYEQYF
TRBJ2-7	TRBV25-1	-	-	TGTGCCAGCAGTGGCGGAAAGAACTACGAGCAGTACTTC	CASSGGKNYEQYF
TRBJ2-7	TRBV29-1	-	-	TGCAGCGTGAAAAACGTGAGCTCCTACGAGCAGAACTTC	CSVKNVSSYEQNF
TRBJ2-7	TRBV7-3	many	-	TGTGCCAGCAGCTTAGGCGGGCCAGGGTACGAGCAGTACTTC	CASSLGGPGYEQYF
TRBJ2-7	TRBV27	few	TRBD2	TGTGCCAGCTCCGAACTAGCGTTTTCCTACGAGCAGTACTTC	CASSELAFSYEQYF
TRBJ2-5	TRBV7-9	-	-	TGTGCCAGCAGCTCGGGCCAAGAGACCCAGTACTTC	CASSSGQETQYF
TRBJ2-4	TRBV6-5	medium-sized	-	TGTGCCAGCAGTTACCGAGGGGGGAACATTCAGTACTTC	CASSYRGGNIQYF
TRBJ1-2	TRBV14	-	TRBD1	TGTGCCAGCAGCCCTTTGACAGGGCATTTGGGGGTCTATGACTACACCTTC	CASSPLTGHLGVYDYTF
TRBJ2-3	TRBV7-9	medium-sized	-	TGTGCCAGCAGCCCGCAAGGTTCGGCGGAGGAGACGCAGTATTTT	CASSPQGSAEETQYF
TRBJ2-7	TRBV4-1	medium-sized	-	TGCGCCAGCAGCCAGGGCAGGAGCTACGAGCAGTACTTC	CASSQGRSYEQYF
TRBJ2-3	TRBV29-1	-	-	TGCAGCGTTATTAAAGGGCTAACGCCAGATACGCAGTATTTT	CSVIKGLTPDTQYF
TRBJ2-7	TRBV25-1	-	-	TGTGCCAGCAGTAGTCCGGGACTGGCGATCTACGAGCAGTACTTC	CASSSPGLAIYEQYF
TRBJ1-2	TRBV29-1	-	-	TGCAGCGGTGCGAACCCCGCGAGCTATGGCTACACCTTC	CSGANPASYGYTF
TRBJ1-5	TRBV7-8	medium-sized	TRBD1	TGTGCCAGCACCGAGGGGCCAGGGGGACAGCCCCAGCATTTT	CASTEGPGGQPQHF